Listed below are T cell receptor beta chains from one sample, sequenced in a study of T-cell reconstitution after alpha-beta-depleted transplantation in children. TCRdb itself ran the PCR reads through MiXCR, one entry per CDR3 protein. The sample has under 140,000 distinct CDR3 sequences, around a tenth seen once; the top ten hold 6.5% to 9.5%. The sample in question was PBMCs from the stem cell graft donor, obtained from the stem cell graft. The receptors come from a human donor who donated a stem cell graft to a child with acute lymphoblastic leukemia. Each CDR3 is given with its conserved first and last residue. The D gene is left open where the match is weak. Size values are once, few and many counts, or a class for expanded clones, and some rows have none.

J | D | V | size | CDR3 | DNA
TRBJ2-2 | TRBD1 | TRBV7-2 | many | CASSSSRGLWGGELFF | TGTGCCAGCAGCTCCAGTAGGGGGCTGTGGGGCGGGGAGCTGTTTTTT
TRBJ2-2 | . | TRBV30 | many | CAWSGGGGNTGELFF | TGTGCCTGGAGTGGAGGAGGGGGGAACACCGGGGAGCTGTTTTTT
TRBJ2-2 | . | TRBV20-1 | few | CSATGRATGELFF | TGCAGTGCTACCGGCAGGGCGACCGGGGAGCTGTTTTTT
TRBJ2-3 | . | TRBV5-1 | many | CASSLFGGDTQYF | TGCGCCAGCAGCTTGTTTGGGGGAGATACGCAGTATTTT
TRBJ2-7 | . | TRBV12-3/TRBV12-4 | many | CASSLRQGGEQYF | TGTGCCAGCAGTTTAAGGCAGGGAGGCGAGCAGTACTTC
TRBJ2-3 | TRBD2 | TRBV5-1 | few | CASSLATSGSTDTQYF | TGCGCCAGCAGCTTGGCCACTAGCGGGAGCACAGATACGCAGTATTTT
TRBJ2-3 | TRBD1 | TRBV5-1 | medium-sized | CASSLEGGQGTDTQYF | TGCGCCAGCAGCTTGGAGGGGGGACAGGGGACAGATACGCAGTATTTT
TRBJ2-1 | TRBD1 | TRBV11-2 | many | CASSQTGGNEQFF | TGTGCCAGCAGCCAGACAGGGGGCAATGAGCAGTTCTTC
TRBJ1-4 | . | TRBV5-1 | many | CASSLMGPRVANEKLFF | TGCGCCAGCAGCTTGATGGGCCCCAGGGTAGCTAATGAAAAACTGTTTTTT
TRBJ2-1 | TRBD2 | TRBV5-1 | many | CASSLDGTSPLNEQFF | TGCGCCAGCAGCTTGGATGGGACTAGCCCTCTCAATGAGCAGTTCTTC
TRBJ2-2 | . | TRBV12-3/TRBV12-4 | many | CASKPPGSPGELFF | TGTGCCAGCAAACCCCCGGGGTCACCCGGGGAGCTGTTTTTT
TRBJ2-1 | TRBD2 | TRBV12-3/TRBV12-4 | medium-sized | CASSVLLAGDEQFF | TGTGCCAGCAGTGTCTTACTAGCGGGGGATGAGCAGTTCTTC
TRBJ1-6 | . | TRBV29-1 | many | CSVGYKNSPLHF | TGCAGCGTCGGGTACAAGAATTCACCCCTCCACTTT
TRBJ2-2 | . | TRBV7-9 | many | CASSLAEYANTGELFF | TGTGCCAGCAGCTTAGCCGAGTATGCGAACACCGGGGAGCTGTTTTTT
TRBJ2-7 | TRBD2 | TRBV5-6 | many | CASSSLGIGASGSSEQYF | TGTGCCAGCAGCTCCCTGGGGATTGGCGCTAGCGGGAGTAGTGAGCAGTACTTC
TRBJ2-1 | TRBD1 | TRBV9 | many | CASSVRQGSNEQFF | TGTGCCAGCAGCGTTCGACAGGGGAGCAATGAGCAGTTCTTC
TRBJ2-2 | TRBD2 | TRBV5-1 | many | CASRSSAGAKGLVSGELFF | TGCGCCAGCAGGTCTTCGGCAGGGGCAAAGGGACTAGTTTCCGGGGAGCTGTTTTTT
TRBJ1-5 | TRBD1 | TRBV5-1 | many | CASSDGTGGLRQPQHF | TGCGCCAGCAGCGACGGGACAGGGGGCCTTAGGCAGCCCCAGCATTTT
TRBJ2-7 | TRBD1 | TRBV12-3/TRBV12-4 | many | CASSSRTGPRDEQYF | TGTGCCAGCAGTTCCCGGACAGGGCCAAGGGACGAGCAGTACTTC
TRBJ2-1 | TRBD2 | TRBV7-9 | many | CASSLGGLAGAYNEQFF | TGTGCCAGCAGCTTGGGTGGACTAGCGGGGGCCTACAATGAGCAGTTCTTC
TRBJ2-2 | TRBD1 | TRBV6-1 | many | CASSRGLGTGELFF | TGTGCCAGCAGCAGGGGGCTCGGGACCGGGGAGCTGTTTTTT
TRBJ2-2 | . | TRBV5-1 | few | CASSLAKGTGELFF | TGCGCCAGCAGCTTGGCCAAAGGCACCGGGGAGCTGTTTTTT
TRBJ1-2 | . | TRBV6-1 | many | CASRQGVNYGYTF | TGTGCCAGCAGACAAGGGGTTAACTATGGCTACACCTTC
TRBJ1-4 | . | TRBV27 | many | CASSLSGLNEKLFF | TGTGCCAGCAGTTTATCCGGGCTTAATGAAAAACTGTTTTTT
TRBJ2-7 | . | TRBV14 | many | CARSPQGFDYEQYF | TGTGCCAGGAGCCCCCAGGGCTTCGACTACGAGCAGTACTTC
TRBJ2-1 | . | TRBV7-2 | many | CASSLETGSVYNEQFF | TGTGCCAGCAGCTTAGAAACAGGGTCGGTCTACAATGAGCAGTTCTTC
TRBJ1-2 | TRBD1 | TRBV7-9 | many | CASRPRTGVLGYTF | TGTGCCAGCAGACCCCGGACAGGGGTATTGGGCTACACCTTC
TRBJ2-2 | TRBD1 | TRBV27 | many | CASRTGSGTGELFF | TGTGCCAGCCGGACAGGGTCGGGCACCGGGGAGCTGTTTTTT
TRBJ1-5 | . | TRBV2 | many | CASTRLNSNQPQHF | TGTGCCAGCACCCGATTAAATAGCAATCAGCCCCAGCATTTT
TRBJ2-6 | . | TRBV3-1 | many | CASSQSTGSRANVLTF | TGTGCCAGCAGCCAAAGCACGGGATCTAGGGCCAACGTCCTGACTTTC
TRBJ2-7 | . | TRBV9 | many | CASSVAGGGDGEQYF | TGTGCCAGCAGCGTAGCTGGAGGGGGAGACGGCGAGCAGTACTTC
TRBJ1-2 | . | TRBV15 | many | CATSRDIDAGGKTGYTF | TGTGCCACCAGCAGAGATATAGATGCCGGCGGGAAGACAGGCTACACCTTC
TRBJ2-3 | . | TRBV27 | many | CASSWGGGKDTQYF | TGTGCCAGCAGTTGGGGGGGGGGCAAAGATACGCAGTATTTT
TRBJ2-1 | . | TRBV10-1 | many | CASSAGVLAIYNEQFF | TGCGCCAGCAGTGCAGGGGTTCTAGCGATCTACAATGAGCAGTTCTTC
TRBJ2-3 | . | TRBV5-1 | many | CASSSVGTDTQYF | TGCGCCAGCAGCTCGGTTGGCACAGATACGCAGTATTTT
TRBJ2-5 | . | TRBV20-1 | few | CSAWGTGNQETQYF | TGCAGTGCCTGGGGAACAGGGAACCAAGAGACCCAGTACTTC
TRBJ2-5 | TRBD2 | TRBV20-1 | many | CSARAASGGGQETQYF | TGCAGTGCTAGAGCGGCTAGCGGGGGAGGGCAAGAGACCCAGTACTTC
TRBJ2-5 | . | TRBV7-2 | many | CASSSRAPQETQYF | TGTGCCAGCAGCTCGAGGGCCCCGCAAGAGACCCAGTACTTC
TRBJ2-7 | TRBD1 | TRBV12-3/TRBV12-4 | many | CASRQTPGQGAEQYF | TGTGCCAGCAGGCAAACCCCGGGACAGGGGGCCGAGCAGTACTTC
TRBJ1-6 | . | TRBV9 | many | CASSVKGGNSPLHF | TGTGCCAGCAGCGTAAAGGGGGGAAATTCACCCCTCCACTTT
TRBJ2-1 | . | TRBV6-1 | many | CASRPGRPDNEQFF | TGTGCCAGCAGACCCGGACGTCCCGACAATGAGCAGTTCTTC
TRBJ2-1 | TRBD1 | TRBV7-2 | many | CASIRGRGPNNEQFF | TGTGCCAGCATAAGGGGCAGGGGGCCAAACAATGAGCAGTTCTTC
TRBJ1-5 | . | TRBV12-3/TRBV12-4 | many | CASRRGGSNQPQHF | TGTGCCAGCAGACGAGGGGGTAGCAATCAGCCCCAGCATTTT
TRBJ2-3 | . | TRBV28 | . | CASSSGTPSTDTQYF | TGTGCCAGCAGTTCCGGGACTCCTAGCACAGATACGCAGTATTTT
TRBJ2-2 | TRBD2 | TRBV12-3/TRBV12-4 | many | CASISYGLAANTGELFF | TGTGCCAGCATAAGCTACGGACTAGCCGCGAACACCGGGGAGCTGTTTTTT
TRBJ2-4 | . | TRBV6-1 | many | CASSELLGAGNIQYF | TGTGCCAGCAGTGAATTACTTGGGGCCGGAAACATTCAGTACTTC
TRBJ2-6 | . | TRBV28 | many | CASSSEVSGANVLTF | TGTGCCAGCAGTTCCGAGGTCTCTGGGGCCAACGTCCTGACTTTC
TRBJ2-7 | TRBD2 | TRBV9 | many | CASSVDLAGGTYEQYF | TGTGCCAGCAGCGTAGATCTAGCGGGAGGGACCTACGAGCAGTACTTC
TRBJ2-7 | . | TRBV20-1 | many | CSARKIGSLTYEQYF | TGCAGTGCTAGGAAAATAGGTTCCCTTACTTACGAGCAGTACTTC
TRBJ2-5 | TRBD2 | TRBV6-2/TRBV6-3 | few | CATSVAGTSGRNLETQYF | TGTGCCACAAGCGTCGCTGGGACTAGCGGGAGAAACCTAGAGACCCAGTACTTC
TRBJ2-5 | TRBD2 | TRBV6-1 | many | CASSRLAGGTQETQYF | TGTGCCAGCAGTCGACTAGCGGGGGGGACCCAAGAGACCCAGTACTTC
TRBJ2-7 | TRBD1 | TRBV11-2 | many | CASSRDRYEQYF | TGTGCCAGCAGCCGGGACAGGTACGAGCAGTACTTC
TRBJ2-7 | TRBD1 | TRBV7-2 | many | CASSLAGTGGHEQYF | TGTGCCAGCAGCTTAGCCGGGACAGGGGGCCACGAGCAGTACTTC
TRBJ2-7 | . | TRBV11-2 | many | CASSRIRQDDEQYF | TGTGCCAGCAGCCGCATTAGGCAAGACGACGAGCAGTACTTC